The text below deals with one TCR beta chain. Assay used: immunoSEQ multiplex PCR; TCRdb lists only in-frame clones, some missing. This table holds about 10,000 clones, roughly 80% found once. Bead-separated CD4+, CD4+CD8+, CD57+ or CD56+ fractions, or PBMC, were used. These data originate in a study of STAT5B mutations in CD4+ large granular lymphocyte leukemia. The receptor's source is a man between 60 and 70 years old with CD4+ T-cell large granular lymphocyte leukemia. Material: PBMCs.

The CDR3 spells CASSGGTGSDEQFF. The DNA for the CDR3 is TGTGCCAGCAGTGGCGGGACCGGTAGCGATGAGCAGTTCTTC. The chain has TRBV6-5 and TRBJ2-1, with D possibly TRBD2 on 6 matching bases. The CDR3 totals 14 residues. The V gene's germline CDR1 is MNHEY and CDR2 SVGAGI. The V and J ends lost 5 bases and 8 bases respectively, with 16 bases between them.